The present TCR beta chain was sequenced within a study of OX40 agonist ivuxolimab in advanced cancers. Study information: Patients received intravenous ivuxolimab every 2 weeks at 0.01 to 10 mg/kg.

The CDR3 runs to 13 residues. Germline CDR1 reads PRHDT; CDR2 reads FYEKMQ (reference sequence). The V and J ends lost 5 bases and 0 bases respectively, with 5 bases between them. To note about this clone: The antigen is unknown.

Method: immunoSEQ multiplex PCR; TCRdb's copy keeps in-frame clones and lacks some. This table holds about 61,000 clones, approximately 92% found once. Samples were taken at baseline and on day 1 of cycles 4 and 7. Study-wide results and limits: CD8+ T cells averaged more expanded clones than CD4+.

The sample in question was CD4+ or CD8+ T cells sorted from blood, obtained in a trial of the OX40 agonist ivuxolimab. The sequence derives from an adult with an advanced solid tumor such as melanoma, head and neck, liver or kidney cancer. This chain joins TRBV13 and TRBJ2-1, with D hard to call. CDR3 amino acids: CASSPPSYNEQFF. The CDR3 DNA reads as TGTGCCAGCAGCCCGCCCTCCTACAATGAGCAGTTCTTC.